The rows below give T cell receptor beta chains drawn from one sample of a study of vaccination effects on CD4 cells after COVID-19. The antigens for these receptors are not known. The table came from immunoSEQ multiplex PCR; TCRdb's copy has only in-frame clones and leaves some out. Of 25,000 to 30,000 clones listed, approximately 70% were seen once; the top ten hold about 20%. Sequenced material: CD4+ T cells from PBMCs cultured with HCoV-NL63 spike peptides, taken before COVID-19 vaccination. Receptors were obtained from a human donor who received a COVID-19 vaccine. The CDR3 runs from the conserved cysteine through the conserved F or W.

CDR3 length,V gene,CDR3 protein
18,TRBV27,CASSPIRFVGRGNYGYTF
16,TRBV5-1,CASSLVLSEGADTQYF
13,TRBV11-2,CASSPNINTEAFF
18,TRBV6-1,CASSESPLPQGARETQYF
14,TRBV6-4,CASSDRDRGGGAFF
13,TRBV28,CASRTSGRGEQFF
14,TRBV6-5,CASSLWLGGETQYF
16,TRBV7-8,CASSSRRDRALYGYTF
15,TRBV19,CASSSEGARTDTQYF
13,TRBV21-1,CASSTLSTDEQYF
17,TRBV7-9,CASSLGGYADSNEKLFF
16,TRBV5-1,CASSLAAGQRNTEAFF
14,TRBV18,CASSRDRVRTEAFF
19,TRBV30,CAWSLRAWASGKEGDTQYF
12,TRBV6-5,CASRGSGNTIYF
17,TRBV5-6,CASSLDAGTFSGNTIYF
17,TRBV19,CASSGGAGVNSNQPQHF
13,TRBV28,CASSFPISYGYTF
15,TRBV3-1/TRBV3-2,CASSQAASLGYGYTF
13,TRBV12-3/TRBV12-4,CASTNRGGAEAFF
12,TRBV19,CASSFRNYGYTF
14,TRBV5-6,CASSSWDRLRTQYF
15,TRBV18,CASSPPLGLRDEQFF
13,TRBV6-1,CASSEAADYGYTF
16,TRBV6-2/TRBV6-3,CASSFPSGGGTDTQYF
17,TRBV6-2/TRBV6-3,CASSLGLIVSGANVLTF
15,TRBV28,CASRSGTGDFYEQYF
11,TRBV20-1,CSATDGGEQYF
16,TRBV7-8,CASSLVARDPFETQYF
16,TRBV5-1,CASSLAKVSSPETQYF
16,TRBV4-1,CASSQSEASSYNEQFF
16,TRBV5-1,CASSLSWQGRSYGYTF
13,TRBV12-3/TRBV12-4,CASSPTSTSEQFF
12,TRBV19,CATTGFGQPQHF
14,TRBV6-4,CASSDVGRDGTQYF
14,TRBV6-5,CASKNDIPNSPLHF
17,TRBV6-2/TRBV6-3,CASSRPRLAGRNNEQFF
16,TRBV9,CASSAEGGGKRNTIYF
16,TRBV9,CASSVALRDGQETQYF
15,TRBV6-2/TRBV6-3,CASSQTFRDSYGYTF
16,TRBV4-1,CASSPGGINRDDGYTF